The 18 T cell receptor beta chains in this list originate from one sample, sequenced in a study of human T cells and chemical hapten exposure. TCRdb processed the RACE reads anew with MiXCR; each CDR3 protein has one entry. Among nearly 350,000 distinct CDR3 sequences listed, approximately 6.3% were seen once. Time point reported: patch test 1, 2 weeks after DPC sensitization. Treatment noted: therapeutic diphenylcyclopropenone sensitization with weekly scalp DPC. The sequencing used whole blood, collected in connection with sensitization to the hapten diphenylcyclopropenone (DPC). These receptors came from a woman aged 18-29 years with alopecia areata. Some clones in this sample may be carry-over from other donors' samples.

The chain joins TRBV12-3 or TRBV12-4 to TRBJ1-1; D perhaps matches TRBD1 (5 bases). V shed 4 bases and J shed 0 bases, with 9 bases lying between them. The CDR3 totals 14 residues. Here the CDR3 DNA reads TGTGCCAGCAGTTGGGACGGCCTGAACACTGAAGCTTTCTTT. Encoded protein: CASSWDGLNTEAFF.

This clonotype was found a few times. CDR3 loop: CSAAPNTEAFF. The CDR3 DNA reads as TGCAGCGCTGCACCGAACACTGAAGCTTTCTTT. The rearrangement links TRBV29-1 to TRBJ1-1; D remains unclear. Trimming removed 7 bases at V and 1 base at J, with 7 bases between. The CDR3 extends over 11 amino acids. Per germline, CDR1 SQVTM and CDR2 ANQGSEA.

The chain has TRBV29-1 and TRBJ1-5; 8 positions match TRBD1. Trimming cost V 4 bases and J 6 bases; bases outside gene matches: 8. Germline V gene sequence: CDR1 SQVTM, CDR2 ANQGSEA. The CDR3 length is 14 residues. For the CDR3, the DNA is TGCAGCGTTGCTTACGGACAGGGAAGTCAGCCCCAGCATTTT. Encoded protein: CSVAYGQGSQPQHF.

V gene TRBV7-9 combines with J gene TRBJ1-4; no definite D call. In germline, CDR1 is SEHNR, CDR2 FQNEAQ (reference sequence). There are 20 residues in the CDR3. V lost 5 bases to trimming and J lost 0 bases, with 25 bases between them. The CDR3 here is CASSGSRVFLSGTTNEKLFF. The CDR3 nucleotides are TGTGCCAGCAGCGGATCCCGGGTCTTCCTATCGGGCACAACTAATGAAAAACTGTTTTTT.

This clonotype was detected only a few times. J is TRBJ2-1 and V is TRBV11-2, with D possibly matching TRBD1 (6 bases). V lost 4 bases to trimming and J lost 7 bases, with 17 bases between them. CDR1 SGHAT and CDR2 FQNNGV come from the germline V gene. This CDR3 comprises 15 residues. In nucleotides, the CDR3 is TGTGCCAGCAGCTCCCGGGGTCAGGGGAGAAATGAGCAGTTCTTC. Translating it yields CASSSRGQGRNEQFF.

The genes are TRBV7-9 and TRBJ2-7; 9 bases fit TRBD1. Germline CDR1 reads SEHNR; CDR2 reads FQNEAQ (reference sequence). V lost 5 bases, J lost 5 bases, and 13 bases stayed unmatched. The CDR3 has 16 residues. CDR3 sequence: CASSPRSQGATDEQYF. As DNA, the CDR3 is TGTGCCAGCAGCCCCCGATCACAGGGGGCGACGGACGAGCAGTACTTC.

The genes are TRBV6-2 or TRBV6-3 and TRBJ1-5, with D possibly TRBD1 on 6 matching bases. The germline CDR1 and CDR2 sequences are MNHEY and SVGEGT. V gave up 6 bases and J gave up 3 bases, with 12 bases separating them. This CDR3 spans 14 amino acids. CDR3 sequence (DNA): TGTGCCAGCAGCCGGGGGGCGATCAATCAGCCCCAGCATTTT. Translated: CASSRGAINQPQHF.

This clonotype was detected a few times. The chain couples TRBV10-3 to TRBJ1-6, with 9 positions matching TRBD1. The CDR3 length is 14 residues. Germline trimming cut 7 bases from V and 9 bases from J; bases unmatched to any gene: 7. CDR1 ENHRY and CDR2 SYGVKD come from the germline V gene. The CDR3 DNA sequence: TGTGCCATCACGGGACAGGGTTCGACTTCACCCCTCCACTTT. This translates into CAITGQGSTSPLHF.

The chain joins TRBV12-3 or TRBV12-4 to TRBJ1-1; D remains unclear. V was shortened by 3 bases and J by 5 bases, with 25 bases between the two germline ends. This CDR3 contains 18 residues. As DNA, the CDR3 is TGTGCCAGCAGTTTGGGGTGGTTTAGACAACGCCGTAGTACTGAAGCTTTCTTT. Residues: CASSLGWFRQRRSTEAFF.

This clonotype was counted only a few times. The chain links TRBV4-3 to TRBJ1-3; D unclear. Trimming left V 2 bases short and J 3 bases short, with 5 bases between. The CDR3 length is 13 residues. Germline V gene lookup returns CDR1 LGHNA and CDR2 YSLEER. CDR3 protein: CASSQSFGNTIYF. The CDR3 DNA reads TGCGCCAGCAGCCAATCGTTTGGAAACACCATATATTTT.

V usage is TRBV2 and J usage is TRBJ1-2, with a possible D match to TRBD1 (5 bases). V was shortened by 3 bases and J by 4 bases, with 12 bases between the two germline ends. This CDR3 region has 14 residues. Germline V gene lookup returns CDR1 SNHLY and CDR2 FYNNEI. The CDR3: CASSDRDPLYGYTF. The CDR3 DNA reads TGTGCCAGCAGTGACAGGGACCCCCTCTATGGCTACACCTTC.

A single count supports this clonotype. CDR3 protein: CASSLDFHEQYF. The CDR3 coding sequence is TGTGCCAGCAGCTTAGATTTCCACGAGCAGTACTTC. V is TRBV7-2 and J is TRBJ2-7; D is unresolved. This CDR3 has 12 residues. Trimming cost V 1 base and J 5 bases, with 6 bases left between them. Germline V gives CDR1 SGHTA, CDR2 FQGNSA.

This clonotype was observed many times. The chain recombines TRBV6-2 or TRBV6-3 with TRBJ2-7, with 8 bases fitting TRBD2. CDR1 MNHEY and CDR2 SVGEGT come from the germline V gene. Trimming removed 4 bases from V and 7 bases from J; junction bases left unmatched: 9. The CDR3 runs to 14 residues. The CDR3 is CASSLLAAQGEQYF. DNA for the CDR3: TGTGCCAGCAGTTTACTAGCGGCCCAAGGGGAGCAGTACTTC.

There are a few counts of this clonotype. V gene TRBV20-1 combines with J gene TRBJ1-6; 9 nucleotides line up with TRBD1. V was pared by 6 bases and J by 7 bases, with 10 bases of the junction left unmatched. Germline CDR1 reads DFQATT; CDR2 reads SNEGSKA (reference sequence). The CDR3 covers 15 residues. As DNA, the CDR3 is TGCAGTGCACGAACAGGGGGCGCTGTAAATTCACCCCTCCACTTT. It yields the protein CSARTGGAVNSPLHF.

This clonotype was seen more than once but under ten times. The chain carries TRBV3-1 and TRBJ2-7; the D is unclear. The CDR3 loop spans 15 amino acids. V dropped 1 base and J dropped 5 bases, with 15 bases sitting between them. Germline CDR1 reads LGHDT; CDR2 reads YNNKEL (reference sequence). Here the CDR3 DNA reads TGTGCCAGCAGCCAAGGGGCAGGTCCCTACAACGAGCAGTACTTC. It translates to CASSQGAGPYNEQYF.

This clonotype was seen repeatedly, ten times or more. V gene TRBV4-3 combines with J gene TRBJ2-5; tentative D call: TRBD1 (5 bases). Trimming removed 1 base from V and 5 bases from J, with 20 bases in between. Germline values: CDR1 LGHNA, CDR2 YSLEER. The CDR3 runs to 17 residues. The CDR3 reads CASSQAPDSDYKETQYF. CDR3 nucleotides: TGCGCCAGCAGCCAAGCTCCCGACAGTGATTACAAGGAGACCCAGTACTTC.

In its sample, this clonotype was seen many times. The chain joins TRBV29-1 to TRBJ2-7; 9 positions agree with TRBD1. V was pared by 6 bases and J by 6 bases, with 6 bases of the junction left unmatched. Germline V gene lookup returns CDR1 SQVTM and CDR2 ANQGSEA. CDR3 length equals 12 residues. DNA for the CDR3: TGCAGCGTCCCCTCGGGACAGGGCGAGCAGTACTTC. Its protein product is CSVPSGQGEQYF.

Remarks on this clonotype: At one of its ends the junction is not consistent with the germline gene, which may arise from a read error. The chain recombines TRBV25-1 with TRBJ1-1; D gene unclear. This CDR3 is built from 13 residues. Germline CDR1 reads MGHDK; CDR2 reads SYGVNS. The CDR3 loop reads CASSVPGNSEAFF. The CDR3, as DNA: TGTGCCAGCAGTGTGCCGGGGAACTCTGAAGCTTTCTTT. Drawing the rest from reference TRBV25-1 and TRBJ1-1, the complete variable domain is EADIYQTPRYLVIGTGKKITLECSQTMGHDKMYWYQQDPGMELHLIHYSYGVNSTEKGDLSSESTVSRIRTEHFPLTLESARPSHTSQYLCASSVPGNSEAFFGQGTRLTVV.